These T cell receptor beta chains were read from a single sample in a study of OX40 agonist ivuxolimab in advanced cancers. Sequencing was performed with immunoSEQ multiplex PCR; in TCRdb, only in-frame clones are kept and a portion is missing. The sample has about 50,000 clones, 80% seen once. Here the sequenced sample was CD4+ or CD8+ T cells sorted from blood, taken in a trial of the OX40 agonist ivuxolimab. The receptors shown here come from an adult with an advanced solid tumor such as melanoma, head and neck, liver or kidney cancer. CDR3s include the opening cysteine and the closing phenylalanine or tryptophan. A D gene is named only where the DNA matches it firmly. Clone size is not always given. Where it is, it says once, few, many or a class for expanded clones.

v_gene	abundance	d_gene	j_gene	CDR3nt	CDR3aa
TRBV7-8	few	NA	TRBJ1-2	TGTGCCAGCAGCTTAGAGTGGACAGTTTATGGCTACACCTTC	CASSLEWTVYGYTF
TRBV19	NA	TRBD1	TRBJ1-1	TGTGCCAGTAGTCCCGACGACAGGGACACTGAAGCTTTCTTT	CASSPDDRDTEAFF
TRBV5-1	NA	NA	TRBJ2-4	TGCGCCAGCAGTTTGGAAAACATTCAGTACTTC	CASSLENIQYF
TRBV2	NA	TRBD1	TRBJ1-5	TGTGCCAGCAGCTCGGGACAGATTTATCAGCCCCAGCATTTT	CASSSGQIYQPQHF
TRBV5-6	NA	TRBD1	TRBJ1-2	TGTGCCAGCAGCCAGTACGGGACAGGGAAGAACTATGGCTACACCTTC	CASSQYGTGKNYGYTF
TRBV30	NA	TRBD2	TRBJ2-2	TGTGCCTGGATTCATAAATTGACTAGCGGGAGTGGGGGCACCGGGGAGCTGTTTTTT	CAWIHKLTSGSGGTGELFF
TRBV18	NA	TRBD1	TRBJ1-2	TGTGCCAGCTCACCCGGGACAGGGTTTGACTATGGCTACACCTTC	CASSPGTGFDYGYTF
TRBV6-6	once	NA	TRBJ2-5	TGTGCCAGCAGTGAGGGGGGCCTGTACCAAGAGACCCAGTACTTC	CASSEGGLYQETQYF
TRBV12-5	NA	NA	TRBJ1-6	TGTGCTAGTGGTTTGGTACGGCAGGTTGGGAGTTTCTCCTATAATTCACCCCTCCACTTT	CASGLVRQVGSFSYNSPLHF
TRBV7-2	NA	NA	TRBJ1-4	TGTGCCAGCAGCTTGGTAATGGGGGGGTCCGAAAAACTGTTTTTT	CASSLVMGGSEKLFF
TRBV19	NA	TRBD1	TRBJ1-2	TGTGCCAGTCGCCTGCGGGCAGGGGGCAGCGGCTACACCTTC	CASRLRAGGSGYTF
TRBV5-1	NA	TRBD2	TRBJ2-2	TGCGCCAGCAGCTTGAGCGCTAGCGGGCCCCGAGGCACCGGGGAGCTGTTTTTT	CASSLSASGPRGTGELFF
TRBV7-2	few	TRBD2	TRBJ2-3	TGTGCCAGCAGCCCGGGACTAGCGGGAGAATGGCCAGATACGCAGTATTTT	CASSPGLAGEWPDTQYF
TRBV28	NA	TRBD2	TRBJ2-3	TGTGCCAGCAGTTTACGGGCTAGCGGGCTAAGGGGGACAGATACGCAGTATTTT	CASSLRASGLRGTDTQYF